This T cell receptor beta chain comes out of a study of Tregs in tolerant kidney transplant recipients. Study results and caveats: No direct test of biological reproducibility was done here. Donor-specific Treg expansion exceeded global Treg expansion in tolerant patients, suggesting antigen drive. The small number of patients limits these findings pending further validation.

The germline V and J ends were trimmed by 3 bases and 3 bases, with 8 bases remaining between them. CDR1 is SEHNR, CDR2 FQNEAQ, per germline (reference sequence). This CDR3 region has 13 residues. Assay: immunoSEQ multiplex PCR; the TCRdb copy retains only in-frame clones and omits some. In total, the table holds tens of thousands of clones. Points on this clone: The antigen remains undetermined. From the germline J gene comes the end of the CDR3, since the read stops 3 residues before it.

The sample in question was CD4+ T cells from blood, obtained before the transplant. The clonotype originates from a human donor who received a combined kidney and bone marrow transplant. The chain is built from TRBV7-9 and TRBJ1-1, with D possibly TRBD1 on 5 matching bases. The CDR3 is CASSFGGDTEAFF. The CDR3 DNA, read in part, is TGTGCCAGCAGCTTTGGGGGGGACACTGAA.